The 20 T cell receptor beta chains in this list originate from one sample, sequenced in a study of PD-1 blockade in classical Hodgkin lymphoma. Method: immunoSEQ multiplex PCR; TCRdb's copy keeps in-frame clones and lacks some. The sample carries 16,000 or so clones, under 90% recorded once. The time point here: cycle 4 day 1 (C4D1), after less than 7 weeks of nivolumab. There was relapse after autologous stem cell transplantation in every patient, and there was variation in brentuximab vedotin exposure. Sequenced here: peripheral blood mononuclear cells (PBMCs), sampled before the fourth cycle of nivolumab. All receptors derive from a human donor with classical Hodgkin lymphoma.

This clone has only a few counts. Different DNA sequences within this sample yield the same CDR3. The rearrangement links TRBV7-8 to TRBJ1-1; no firm D call. The germline gives CDR1 SGHVS, CDR2 FQNEAQ. Trimming removed 1 base at V and 1 base at J, with 7 bases between. This CDR3 spans 14 amino acids. This CDR3 is CASSLEGRNTEAFF. The CDR3 DNA is TGTGCCAGCAGCTTAGAAGGGCGGAACACTGAAGCTTTCTTT.

V usage is TRBV5-1 and J usage is TRBJ2-7; D unresolved. The V end lost 3 bases, the J end lost 2 bases, and 6 bases lay between the germline ends. The CDR3 length is 12 residues. CDR1 and CDR2 from the germline V gene are SGHRS and YFSETQ. The CDR3 sequence: CASSSVTYEQYF. CDR3 nucleotides: TGCGCCAGCAGCTCGGTTACCTACGAGCAGTACTTC.

The rearrangement uses TRBV7-9 and TRBJ2-2, with 10 nucleotides matching TRBD1. Germline-derived CDR1 and CDR2 are SEHNR and FQNEAQ (reference sequence). The CDR3 has 12 amino acids. With 11 bases clipped from V and 5 bases from J, the junction kept 2 bases outside the gene matches. The CDR3 DNA reads TGTGCCGGGGACAGGGGAACCGGGGAGCTGTTTTTT. This translates into CAGDRGTGELFF.

The chain is built from TRBV7-8 and TRBJ1-2; no clear D gene. This CDR3 spans 16 amino acids. Germline CDR1 reads SGHVS; CDR2 reads FQNEAQ. V lost 3 bases and J lost 5, with 19 bases in between. DNA for the CDR3: TGTGCCAGCAGCTTTGGTACTATCGATGGGGAATATGGCTACACCTTC. As protein: CASSFGTIDGEYGYTF.

The chain is built from TRBV5-1 and TRBJ2-5; 8 bases are a match to TRBD2. Unmatched junction bases numbered 9, after V lost 0 bases and J lost 2 bases. Per the germline V gene, CDR1 is SGHRS and CDR2 is YFSETQ. This CDR3 is built from 17 residues. In nucleotides, the CDR3 is TGCGCCAGCAGCTTGGTCGGGTTAGCGGGGACACAAGAGACCCAGTACTTC. This translates into CASSLVGLAGTQETQYF.

The chain employs TRBV6-6 and TRBJ2-7, with TRBD2 identical over 10 bases. Germline V gene lookup returns CDR1 MNHNY and CDR2 SVGAGI (reference sequence). This CDR3 region has 14 residues. Germline trimming cut 6 bases from V and 2 bases from J; bases unmatched to any gene: 4. The CDR3 DNA reads TGTGCCAGCAGGCAAACTAGCGGGACCTACGAGCAGTACTTC. Translating gives CASRQTSGTYEQYF.

The rearrangement joins TRBV5-1 to TRBJ1-1; 8 bases are shared with TRBD1. Looked up from germline, CDR1 is SGHRS and CDR2 is YFSETQ. There are 13 residues in the CDR3. The V segment lost 5 bases and the J segment 4 bases; nucleotides outside the gene matches: 4. CDR3 sequence: CASRNTGGTEAFF. DNA of the CDR3: TGCGCCAGCAGGAATACAGGGGGCACTGAAGCTTTCTTT.

This chain connects TRBV19 to TRBJ1-1; unclear D gene. The CDR3 runs 13 residues. V lost 7 bases and J lost 2, with 11 bases in between. CDR1 is LNHDA and CDR2 is SQIVND in the germline V gene (reference sequence). The CDR3 nucleotides are TGTGCCAGTACGCTAACAGCTAACACTGAAGCTTTCTTT. Translated: CASTLTANTEAFF.

V usage is TRBV7-9 and J usage is TRBJ1-4; 9 bases are a match to TRBD1. After removal of 5 bases from V and 8 bases from J, the junction contained 9 bases not matched to a gene. Germline-derived CDR1 and CDR2 are SEHNR and FQNEAQ (reference sequence). This CDR3 is built from 15 residues. The CDR3 DNA reads as TGTGCCAGCAGCGCCTCACAGGGGGCGAGAGAAAAACTGTTTTTT. Its protein is CASSASQGAREKLFF.

The rearrangement links TRBV7-3 to TRBJ1-1; D call uncertain. The CDR3 is made up of 13 amino acids. Deletions cut 5 bases from V and 1 base from J, with 8 bases between. The germline gives CDR1 SGHTA, CDR2 FQGTGA. The DNA of the CDR3 is TGTGCCAGCAGCCAACACTCGAACACTGAAGCTTTCTTT. This translates into CASSQHSNTEAFF.

V gene TRBV10-3 combines with J gene TRBJ2-5; 12 nucleotides match TRBD2. V lost 6 bases and J lost 1; bases outside the gene matches: 6. This CDR3 has 16 residues. Per germline, CDR1 ENHRY and CDR2 SYGVKD. CDR3 in DNA: TGTGCCATCAGCCGACTAGCGGGGGTATCCCAAGAGACCCAGTACTTC. This sequence encodes CAISRLAGVSQETQYF.

This chain links TRBV5-1 with TRBJ2-7; 7 bases match TRBD1. The germline CDR1 and CDR2 sequences are SGHRS and YFSETQ. CDR3 length equals 13 residues. Trimming removed 0 bases from V and 9 bases from J; junction bases left unmatched: 6. CDR3 DNA: TGCGCCAGCAGCTTGGGGGACAGCGATCGGCAGTACTTC. Its translation is CASSLGDSDRQYF.

Regarding this clone: This specimen includes other DNA sequences encoding the same CDR3. This chain uses TRBV6-1 with TRBJ1-5; 8 nucleotides align to TRBD1. Germline V gives CDR1 MNHNS, CDR2 SASEGT. The CDR3 has 20 residues. The V and J ends lost 3 bases and 1 base, in that order; junction bases with no gene match: 17. Written as DNA, the CDR3 is TGTGCCAGCAGTGACCCGCCCCGTGGACAGGGAGCCTACAGCAATCAGCCCCAGCATTTT. Its translation is CASSDPPRGQGAYSNQPQHF.

The chain recombines TRBV29-1 with TRBJ2-5; the D gene is possibly TRBD2 (5 bases). The CDR3 contains 16 residues. Trimming pared 4 bases from V and 7 bases from J, leaving 25 bases between. Germline-derived CDR1 and CDR2 are SQVTM and ANQGSEA. The CDR3 spells CSVGSRVVRREGTQYF. CDR3 DNA sequence: TGCAGCGTTGGATCGAGGGTGGTTCGGAGAGAGGGGACCCAGTACTTC.

This clone has more than one count but fewer than ten. The chain employs TRBV5-1 and TRBJ2-5; D gene unclear. Germline-derived CDR1 and CDR2 are SGHRS and YFSETQ. Trimming shortened V by 0 bases and J by 8 bases, and 11 bases separated the two germline ends. The length of the CDR3 is 13 residues. CDR3 nucleotide sequence: TGCGCCAGCAGCTTGGACAGATGGGTAACCCAGTACTTC. Its protein product is CASSLDRWVTQYF.

This chain connects TRBV7-9 to TRBJ1-1; the D gene is possibly TRBD1 (6 bases). In germline, CDR1 is SEHNR, CDR2 FQNEAQ (reference sequence). V was pared by 4 bases and J by 4 bases, with 19 bases between. The CDR3 loop spans 16 amino acids. The chain's CDR3 is CASSSWGLVRGTEAFF. The CDR3 DNA follows: TGTGCCAGCAGCTCCTGGGGGCTGGTTCGGGGCACTGAAGCTTTCTTT.

The rearrangement uses TRBV5-1 and TRBJ1-4; 10 bases align to TRBD1. From germline, CDR1 is SGHRS and CDR2 YFSETQ. The ends lost 4 bases at V and 5 bases at J; junction bases unmatched: 8. CDR3 length: 16 amino acids. The CDR3 region is CASSVMPGQGNEKLFF. CDR3 nucleotide sequence: TGCGCCAGCAGCGTAATGCCGGGACAGGGGAATGAAAAACTGTTTTTT.

The V and J genes are TRBV6-5 and TRBJ1-2; D is possibly TRBD1 (6 bases). The CDR3 is 13 amino acids. The germline gives CDR1 MNHEY, CDR2 SVGAGI. Trimming removed 5 bases from V and 5 bases from J, with 12 bases in between. The CDR3 is CASSKRGGYGYTF. The DNA for the CDR3 is TGTGCCAGCAGTAAGAGGGGGGGGTATGGCTACACCTTC.

The V call is TRBV5-1, the J call TRBJ2-3; weak D call: TRBD1 (5 bases). The CDR3 totals 16 residues. Trimming cost V 5 bases and J 2 bases, with 18 bases left between them. Germline V lookup: CDR1 SGHRS, CDR2 YFSETQ. The CDR3 here is CASRSLGPPNTDTQYF. The CDR3 bases are TGCGCCAGCAGGTCCCTGGGGCCGCCGAACACAGATACGCAGTATTTT.

The chain recombines TRBV5-1 with TRBJ2-2; 8 positions match TRBD1. The V segment lost 2 bases and the J segment 4 bases; nucleotides outside the gene matches: 1. The germline V gene encodes CDR1 SGHRS and CDR2 YFSETQ. The CDR3 spans 14 residues. The DNA of the CDR3 is TGCGCCAGCAGCTTCACAGGGGGCACCGGGGAGCTGTTTTTT. Encoded protein: CASSFTGGTGELFF.